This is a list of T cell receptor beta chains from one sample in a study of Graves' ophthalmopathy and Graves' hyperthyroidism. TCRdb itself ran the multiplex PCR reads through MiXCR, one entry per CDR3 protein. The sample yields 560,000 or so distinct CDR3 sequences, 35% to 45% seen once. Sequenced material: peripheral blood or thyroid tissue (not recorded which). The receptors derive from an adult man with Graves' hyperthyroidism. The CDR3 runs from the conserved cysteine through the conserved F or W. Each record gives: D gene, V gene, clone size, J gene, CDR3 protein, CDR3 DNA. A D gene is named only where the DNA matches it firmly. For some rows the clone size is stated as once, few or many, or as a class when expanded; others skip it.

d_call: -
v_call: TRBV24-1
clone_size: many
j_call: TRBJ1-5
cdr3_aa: CATSENTGSNQPQHF
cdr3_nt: TGTGCCACCAGTGAAAATACAGGGAGCAATCAGCCCCAGCATTTT

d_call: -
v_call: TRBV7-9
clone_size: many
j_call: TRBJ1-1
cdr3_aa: CASSLPKGNTEAFF
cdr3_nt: TGTGCCAGCAGCTTACCCAAAGGGAACACTGAAGCTTTCTTT

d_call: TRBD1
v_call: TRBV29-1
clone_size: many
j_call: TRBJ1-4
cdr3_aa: CSVLIPQGVWEKLFF
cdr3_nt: TGCAGCGTTTTAATTCCTCAGGGGGTTTGGGAAAAACTGTTTTTT

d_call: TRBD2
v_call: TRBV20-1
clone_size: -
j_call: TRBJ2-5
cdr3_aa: CSARDGRGVMEPQYF
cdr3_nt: TGCAGTGCTAGAGATGGGCGGGGGGTTATGGAGCCCCAGTACTTC

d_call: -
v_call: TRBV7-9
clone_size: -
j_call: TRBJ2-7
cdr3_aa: CASSEEGDLSYEQYF
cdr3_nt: TGTGCCAGTAGTGAGGAGGGAGACCTCTCCTACGAGCAGTACTTC

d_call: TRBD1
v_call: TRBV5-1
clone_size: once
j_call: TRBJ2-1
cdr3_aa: CASSLTGSPHNEQFF
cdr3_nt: TGCGCCAGCAGCCTGACAGGGTCCCCACACAATGAGCAGTTCTTC

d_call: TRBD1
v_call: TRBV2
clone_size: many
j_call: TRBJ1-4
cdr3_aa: CASSSGQGAEKLFF
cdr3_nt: TGTGCCAGCAGCTCGGGACAGGGGGCTGAAAAACTGTTTTTT

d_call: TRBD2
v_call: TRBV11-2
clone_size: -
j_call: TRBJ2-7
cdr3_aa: CASSLWLSSGEAQYF
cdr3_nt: TGTGCCAGCAGCTTATGGTTGTCTAGCGGGGAGGCGCAGTACTTC

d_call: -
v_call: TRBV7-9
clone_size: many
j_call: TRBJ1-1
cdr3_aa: CASSQPPMNTEAFF
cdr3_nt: TGTGCCAGCAGCCAACCCCCCATGAACACTGAAGCTTTCTTT

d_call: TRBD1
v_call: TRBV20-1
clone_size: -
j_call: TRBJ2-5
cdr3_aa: CSARGQGTETQYF
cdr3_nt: TGCAGTGCTAGAGGACAGGGCACGGAGACCCAGTACTTC

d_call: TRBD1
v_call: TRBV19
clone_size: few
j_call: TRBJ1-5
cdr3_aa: CASKTGAVSNQPQHF
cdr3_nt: TGTGCCAGCAAGACAGGGGCCGTTAGCAATCAGCCCCAGCATTTT

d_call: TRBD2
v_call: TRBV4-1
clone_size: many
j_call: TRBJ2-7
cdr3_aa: CASSSGLAGASYEQYF
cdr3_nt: TGCGCCAGCAGCTCCGGACTAGCGGGAGCATCCTACGAGCAGTACTTC

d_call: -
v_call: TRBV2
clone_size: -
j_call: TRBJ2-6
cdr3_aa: CASSSLLGANVLTF
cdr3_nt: TGTGCCAGCAGTTCGCTGCTGGGCGCCAACGTCCTGACTTTC

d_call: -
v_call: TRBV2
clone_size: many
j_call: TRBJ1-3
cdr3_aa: CASSRTSSGNTVYF
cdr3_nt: TGTGCCAGCAGTCGAACGAGCTCTGGAAACACCGTATATTTT

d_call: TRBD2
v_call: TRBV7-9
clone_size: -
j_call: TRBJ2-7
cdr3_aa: CAGSSTSGRAYEQYF
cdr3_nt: TGTGCCGGCAGCTCGACGAGCGGGAGGGCCTACGAGCAGTACTTC

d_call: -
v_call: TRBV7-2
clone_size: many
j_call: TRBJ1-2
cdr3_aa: CASSLARISNYGYTF
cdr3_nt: TGTGCCAGCAGCTTAGCCCGGATCTCAAACTATGGCTACACCTTC

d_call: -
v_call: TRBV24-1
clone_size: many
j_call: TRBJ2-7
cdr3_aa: CATSDGGRYEQYF
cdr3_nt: TGTGCCACCAGTGATGGAGGCAGGTACGAGCAGTACTTC

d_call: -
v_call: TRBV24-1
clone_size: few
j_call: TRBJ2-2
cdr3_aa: CATSGDWVNTGELFF
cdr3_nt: TGTGCCACCAGTGGGGATTGGGTAAACACCGGGGAGCTGTTTTTT

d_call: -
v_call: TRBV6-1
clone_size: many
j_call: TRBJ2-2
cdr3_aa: CASSATRSYTGELFF
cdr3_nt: TGTGCCAGCAGTGCCACTCGGTCGTACACCGGGGAGCTGTTTTTT

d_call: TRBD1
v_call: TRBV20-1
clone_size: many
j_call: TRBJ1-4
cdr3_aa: CSARPGQMPEKLFF
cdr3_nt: TGCAGTGCTAGGCCGGGACAGATGCCGGAAAAACTGTTTTTT

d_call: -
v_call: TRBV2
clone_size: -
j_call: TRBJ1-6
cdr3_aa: CASSGGTYEQYSPLHF
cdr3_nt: TGTGCCAGCAGCGGAGGGACTTACGAGCAGTACTCACCCCTCCACTTT

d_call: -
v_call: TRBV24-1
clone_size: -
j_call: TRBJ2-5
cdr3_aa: CATSDARTRKTQYF
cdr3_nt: TGTGCCACCAGTGACGCACGTACTCGGAAGACCCAGTACTTC

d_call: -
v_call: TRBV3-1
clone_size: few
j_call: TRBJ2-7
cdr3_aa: CASSRDPSSYEQYF
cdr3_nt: TGTGCCAGCAGCCGGGACCCCAGTAGCTACGAGCAGTACTTC

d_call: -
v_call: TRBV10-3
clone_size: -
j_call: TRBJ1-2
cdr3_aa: CASSYSGAHGYTF
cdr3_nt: TGTGCCAGCAGTTACTCGGGCGCCCATGGCTACACCTTC

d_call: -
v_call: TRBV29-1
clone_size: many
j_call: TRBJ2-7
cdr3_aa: CSVETHSEQYF
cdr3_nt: TGCAGCGTCGAAACCCACAGCGAGCAGTACTTC

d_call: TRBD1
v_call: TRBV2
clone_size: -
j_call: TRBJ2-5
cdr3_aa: CASSGSRQGAGETQYF
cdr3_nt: TGTGCCAGCAGTGGATCCCGACAGGGGGCCGGTGAGACCCAGTACTTC

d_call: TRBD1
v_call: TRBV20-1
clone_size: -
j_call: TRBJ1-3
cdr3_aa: CSARQGANTIYF
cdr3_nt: TGCAGTGCTCGACAGGGGGCAAACACCATATATTTT

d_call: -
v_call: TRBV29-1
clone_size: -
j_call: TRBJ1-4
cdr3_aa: CSSRGADEKLFF
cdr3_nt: TGCAGCAGCCGGGGGGCGGATGAAAAACTGTTTTTT

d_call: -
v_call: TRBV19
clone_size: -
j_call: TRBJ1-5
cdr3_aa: CASSFPTVDRSYQPQHF
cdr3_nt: TGTGCCAGTAGTTTTCCCACGGTCGACAGGAGTTATCAGCCCCAGCATTTT

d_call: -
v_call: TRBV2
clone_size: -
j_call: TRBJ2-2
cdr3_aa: CASSADRVGTGGLFF
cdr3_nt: TGTGCCAGCAGTGCAGACAGGGTGGGGACCGGGGGGCTGTTTTTT

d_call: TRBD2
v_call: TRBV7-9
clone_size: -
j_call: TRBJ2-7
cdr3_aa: CASSLSGTSGSYRASEQYF
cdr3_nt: TGTGCCAGCAGCCTATCCGGGACTAGCGGGAGTTATAGGGCGTCCGAGCAGTACTTC

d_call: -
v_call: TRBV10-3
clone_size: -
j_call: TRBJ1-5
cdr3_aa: CASSLGPHSSQHF
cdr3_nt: TGTGCCAGCAGCCTAGGGCCCCATTCGTCCCAGCATTTT

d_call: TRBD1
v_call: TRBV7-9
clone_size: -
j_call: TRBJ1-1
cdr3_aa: CASGPGTGTNTEAFF
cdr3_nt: TGTGCCAGCGGCCCCGGGACAGGGACTAACACTGAAGCTTTCTTT

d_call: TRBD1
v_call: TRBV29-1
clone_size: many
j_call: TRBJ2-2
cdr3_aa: CSVHARGPRSPANTGELFF
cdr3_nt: TGCAGCGTTCATGCCAGGGGGCCGCGATCTCCCGCGAACACCGGGGAGCTGTTTTTT